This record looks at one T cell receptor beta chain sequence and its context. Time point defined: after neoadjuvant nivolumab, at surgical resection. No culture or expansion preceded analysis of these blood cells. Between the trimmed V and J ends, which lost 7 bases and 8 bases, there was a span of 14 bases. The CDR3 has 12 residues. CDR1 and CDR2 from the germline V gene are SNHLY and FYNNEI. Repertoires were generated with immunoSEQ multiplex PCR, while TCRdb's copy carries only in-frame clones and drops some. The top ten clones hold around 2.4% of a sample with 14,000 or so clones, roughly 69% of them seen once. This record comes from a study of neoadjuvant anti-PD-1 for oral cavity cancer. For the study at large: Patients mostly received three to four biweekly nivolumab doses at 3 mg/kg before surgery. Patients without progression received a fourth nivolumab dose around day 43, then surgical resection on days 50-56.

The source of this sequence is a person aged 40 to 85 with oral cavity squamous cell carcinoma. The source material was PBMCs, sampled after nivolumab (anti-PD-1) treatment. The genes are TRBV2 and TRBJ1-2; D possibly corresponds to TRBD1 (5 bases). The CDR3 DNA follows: TGTGCCAGCACGTTAAACCGACAGGGCTACACCTTC. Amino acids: CASTLNRQGYTF.